The present TCR beta chain was sequenced within a study of CD8+ T cells in alopecia areata. About the study: Scalp area affected, as a percentage, set the severity score of treated patients. Study-level findings and limits: The study found higher clonality in lesional than normal scalp, especially in alopecia totalis/universalis.

To note about this clone: Its antigen is unknown.

Trimming cost V 3 bases and J 2 bases; bases outside gene matches: 8. The germline gives CDR1 GTSNPN, CDR2 SVGIG (reference sequence). The CDR3 has 15 residues. Specified treatment: oral pan-JAK inhibitor, 5-10 mg twice daily. Extraction and reverse transcription of RNA yielded cDNA as the sequencing template. Some clones are missing from TCRdb's copy, which holds only in-frame ones; the method was immunoSEQ multiplex PCR. The repertoire holds over 200,000 clones, with 55% to 70% as singletons. The chain is built from TRBV30 and TRBJ1-2; TRBD1 agrees at 8 bases. The receptor was isolated from a human donor with alopecia areata. The material was CD4+ T cells sorted from blood, obtained at week 4, from a patient treated with tofacitinib. The CDR3 nucleotides are TGTGCCTGGAGAAATCAGGGGGCGCAAAACTATGGCTACACCTTC. Translating it yields CAWRNQGAQNYGYTF.